The rows below give T cell receptor beta chains drawn from one sample of a study of control samples from healthy donors and cancer patients. The assay was immunoSEQ multiplex PCR, and TCRdb's table has in-frame clones only and misses some. In the table there are about 81,000 clones, just under 95% of which are singletons. Specimen: blood. The receptors were sampled from a woman aged 18-35 years in good health. The CDR3 runs from the conserved cysteine through the conserved F or W. A D gene is named only where the DNA matches it firmly. Clone size is shown for a subset of rows, as once, few, many or a class of expanded clone.

cdr3_aa: CASSDEPGQNTDTQYF
cdr3_nt: TGTGCCAGCAGCGACGAACCGGGACAGAACACAGATACGCAGTATTTT
d_call: TRBD1
v_call: TRBV27
clone_size: NA
j_call: TRBJ2-3

cdr3_aa: CASSEAIQGGYEQYF
cdr3_nt: TGTGCCAGCAGTGAAGCGATCCAGGGTGGCTACGAGCAGTACTTC
d_call: NA
v_call: TRBV6-1
clone_size: NA
j_call: TRBJ2-7

cdr3_aa: CASSLDFMAKSRNTEAFF
cdr3_nt: TGTGCCAGCAGCTTAGATTTTATGGCCAAGAGCAGGAACACTGAAGCTTTCTTT
d_call: NA
v_call: TRBV11-2
clone_size: NA
j_call: TRBJ1-1

cdr3_aa: CSVRTGPSYEQYF
cdr3_nt: TGCAGCGTACGGACAGGGCCCTCGTACGAGCAGTACTTC
d_call: TRBD1
v_call: TRBV29-1
clone_size: NA
j_call: TRBJ2-7

cdr3_aa: CASSLWEGPSGANVLTF
cdr3_nt: TGTGCCAGCAGCTTGTGGGAGGGGCCCTCTGGGGCCAACGTCCTGACTTTC
d_call: TRBD2
v_call: TRBV5-8
clone_size: NA
j_call: TRBJ2-6

cdr3_aa: CASSQVGWAGGPGNEQFF
cdr3_nt: TGTGCCAGCAGCCAAGTGGGCTGGGCGGGGGGGCCTGGCAATGAGCAGTTCTTC
d_call: TRBD2
v_call: TRBV14
clone_size: NA
j_call: TRBJ2-1

cdr3_aa: CASSLSGQGNNSPLHF
cdr3_nt: TGTGCCAGCAGTTTATCCGGACAGGGGAATAATTCACCCCTCCACTTT
d_call: TRBD1
v_call: TRBV28
clone_size: few
j_call: TRBJ1-6

cdr3_aa: CATSARHNQPQHF
cdr3_nt: TGTGCCACCAGTGCCAGACACAATCAGCCCCAGCATTTT
d_call: NA
v_call: TRBV24-1
clone_size: NA
j_call: TRBJ1-5

cdr3_aa: CASKQENYEQYF
cdr3_nt: TGTGCCAGCAAACAGGAGAACTACGAGCAGTACTTC
d_call: NA
v_call: TRBV6-6
clone_size: NA
j_call: TRBJ2-7

cdr3_aa: CASSLWADSGNTIYF
cdr3_nt: TGTGCCAGCAGTTTATGGGCAGACTCTGGAAACACCATATATTTT
d_call: NA
v_call: TRBV28
clone_size: NA
j_call: TRBJ1-3

cdr3_aa: CATSWGLAGGPKGETQYF
cdr3_nt: TGTGCCACCAGCTGGGGACTAGCGGGAGGGCCGAAGGGAGAGACCCAGTACTTC
d_call: TRBD2
v_call: TRBV15
clone_size: NA
j_call: TRBJ2-5

cdr3_aa: CASSESLRGSSYNSPLHF
cdr3_nt: TGTGCCAGCAGTGAATCGTTACGGGGGAGCTCCTATAATTCACCCCTCCACTTT
d_call: NA
v_call: TRBV25-1
clone_size: NA
j_call: TRBJ1-6

cdr3_aa: CASSMRGGKNEQYF
cdr3_nt: TGTGCCAGTAGTATGCGGGGAGGTAAAAACGAGCAGTACTTC
d_call: NA
v_call: TRBV19
clone_size: NA
j_call: TRBJ2-7

cdr3_aa: CASSFVGSDQPQHF
cdr3_nt: TGTGCCAGCAGCTTTGTGGGATCAGATCAGCCCCAGCATTTT
d_call: NA
v_call: TRBV5-8
clone_size: NA
j_call: TRBJ1-5

cdr3_aa: CASSPTTSNQPQHF
cdr3_nt: TGTGCCAGCTCCCCCACAACTAGTAATCAGCCCCAGCATTTT
d_call: NA
v_call: TRBV18
clone_size: NA
j_call: TRBJ1-5

cdr3_aa: CASSSLAATGELFF
cdr3_nt: TGTGCCAGCAGCTCCCTGGCGGCGACCGGGGAGCTGTTTTTT
d_call: NA
v_call: TRBV7-9
clone_size: NA
j_call: TRBJ2-2

cdr3_aa: CASSSLKGLGETLHF
cdr3_nt: TGTGCCAGCAGTTCCCTTAAGGGGTTGGGCGAGACCCTCCACTTT
d_call: NA
v_call: TRBV28
clone_size: NA
j_call: TRBJ1-6

cdr3_aa: CASSARAGEADTQYF
cdr3_nt: TGTGCCAGCAGTGCTCGGGCAGGGGAAGCAGATACGCAGTATTTT
d_call: NA
v_call: TRBV6-4
clone_size: once
j_call: TRBJ2-3

cdr3_aa: CASSQDNDLGRDEQFF
cdr3_nt: TGTGCCAGCAGCCAAGATAATGACCTCGGTCGGGATGAGCAGTTCTTC
d_call: NA
v_call: TRBV4-2
clone_size: NA
j_call: TRBJ2-1

cdr3_aa: CASSERGGEVSNQPQHF
cdr3_nt: TGTGCCAGCAGTGAACGAGGGGGCGAGGTCAGCAATCAGCCCCAGCATTTT
d_call: TRBD1
v_call: TRBV6-1
clone_size: NA
j_call: TRBJ1-5

cdr3_aa: CASSNLAGATGELFF
cdr3_nt: TGTGCCAGTAGTAATCTGGCGGGAGCAACCGGGGAGCTGTTTTTT
d_call: TRBD2
v_call: TRBV19
clone_size: once
j_call: TRBJ2-2

cdr3_aa: CSVEDSRGLVEKLFF
cdr3_nt: TGCAGCGTTGAAGACTCCCGGGGGCTGGTTGAAAAACTGTTTTTT
d_call: NA
v_call: TRBV29-1
clone_size: NA
j_call: TRBJ1-4

cdr3_aa: CATSKGSYEQYF
cdr3_nt: TGTGCCACCAGCAAGGGCTCCTACGAGCAGTACTTC
d_call: NA
v_call: TRBV15
clone_size: NA
j_call: TRBJ2-7

cdr3_aa: CASKGGQETQYF
cdr3_nt: TGTGCCAGCAAAGGCGGCCAAGAGACCCAGTACTTC
d_call: NA
v_call: TRBV4-2
clone_size: NA
j_call: TRBJ2-5